The present entry profiles one T cell receptor (beta chain) with its context. This clonotype was seen only a few times. What antigen it recognizes has not been identified. No much larger clone exists at a distance of one base, and base qualities are not known. Library method: 5' RACE. Sequencing relied on an Illumina HiSeq 2000. A universal primer binding site was added through template switching, and the final cDNA carried a unique molecular identifier so that TCR cDNA molecules could be counted accurately. Specific primers in the conserved constant-segment region were used to synthesize first-strand cDNA for the TCR alpha and beta chains. Each cDNA library was double barcoded, with a SMART-Mk sample barcode plus Illumina barcodes, to control for contamination. Two successive PCR steps introduced TruSeq adapter sequences along with Illumina sample barcodes. The Illumina HiSeq platform was used with custom primers to sequence TCR alpha and beta cDNA libraries. In the paper's pipeline: MiGEC processed the raw reads to extract unique molecular identifiers, while MiXCR was used to determine the CDR3 positions. For each individual, recombination models were inferred using an EM algorithm with the repgenHMM and IGoR tools. The tcR package in R was used for shared clonotype analysis, with sharing normalized by the product of cloneset sizes. To study raw recombination free of thymic and clonal selection effects, out-of-frame nonproductive sequences were analyzed. TCRdb ran its own pipeline on the public reads, namely fastp trimming at Q25 and MiXCR clone calling, and kept in-frame beta chains. All rows with the same CDR3 protein become a single entry with the most common DNA and genes. The V and J calls and clone size are TCRdb's, not the authors'. The sample records some 260,000 distinct CDR3 sequences, over 11% of which are singletons. Together, the top ten hold approximately 10% of the sample.

This specimen belongs to a study of identical twins (dated by TCRdb to 2015 to 2016). Concerning the study at large: To test whether fetal clonotypes persist, this study deep-sequenced TCR alpha and beta repertoires from monozygotic twins, from unrelated adults of various ages, and from cord blood. To rule out contamination, replicate twin experiments were performed at different times with different library preparation protocols.

On the study overall, not on this receptor specifically: In monozygotic twins, recombination models systematically underestimated out-of-frame TCR alpha sharing, but the models matched the sharing seen between unrelated individuals. Zero-insertion analyses could be partly confounded by invariant T cells such as MAIT and iNKT, although diverse VJ usage argued against such confounding for most clonotypes. Fewer insertions were carried by abundant cord blood beta clonotypes, a similar but weaker trend appeared in young adult naive repertoires, and no such trend appeared in memory repertoires. In beta out-of-frame sequences, excess twin sharing was weaker, because having fewer shared sequences lowered the signal-to-noise ratio. Because the same donors could not be followed over many years, the conclusions depended on cross-sectional statistical analysis. Compared with coincidental sharing between unrelated individuals, out-of-frame TCR alpha sequences shared between twins had an excess of sequences with low generation probability.

Every donor was a healthy Caucasian. Miltenyi CD45RO+ enrichment and human naive T-cell isolation kits were used to isolate memory (CD45RO+) and naive T cells from PBMC. The germline V end is reduced by 7 bases and the J end by 5 bases; junction bases left unmatched: 7. The CDR3 covers 13 residues, taking in both the cysteine and the phenylalanine. Of all the DNA, just the CDR3 is kept, 39 bases in frame from base 1. The sample comprised memory (CD45RO+) T cells sorted from blood. The cell subset or site label, as the study defines it: CD45RO+ enriched T cells. This clonotype originated in a woman under 30 in good health. Recombination linked TRBV12-3 or TRBV12-4 to TRBJ1-2; 7 central bases correspond to TRBD1. The bases read TGTGCCAGCACTCCGACAGGGACGTATGGCTACACCTTC. Its amino acids are CASTPTGTYGYTF.